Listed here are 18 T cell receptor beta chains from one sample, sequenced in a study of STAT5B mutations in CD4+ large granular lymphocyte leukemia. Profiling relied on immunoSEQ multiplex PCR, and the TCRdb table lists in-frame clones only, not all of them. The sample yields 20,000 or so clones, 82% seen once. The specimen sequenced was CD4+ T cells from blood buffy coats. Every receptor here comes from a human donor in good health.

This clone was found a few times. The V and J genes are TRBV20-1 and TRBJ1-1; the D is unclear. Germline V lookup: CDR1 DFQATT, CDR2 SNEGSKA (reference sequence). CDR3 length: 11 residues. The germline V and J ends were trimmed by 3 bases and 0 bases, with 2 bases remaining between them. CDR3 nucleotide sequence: TGCAGTGCTAGGGTGAACACTGAAGCTTTCTTT. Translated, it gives CSARVNTEAFF.

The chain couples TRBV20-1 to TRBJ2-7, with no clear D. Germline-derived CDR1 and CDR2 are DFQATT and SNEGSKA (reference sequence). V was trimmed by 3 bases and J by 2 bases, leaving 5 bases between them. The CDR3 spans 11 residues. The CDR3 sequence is CSASRTYEQYF. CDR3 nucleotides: TGCAGTGCTAGTCGAACCTACGAGCAGTACTTC.

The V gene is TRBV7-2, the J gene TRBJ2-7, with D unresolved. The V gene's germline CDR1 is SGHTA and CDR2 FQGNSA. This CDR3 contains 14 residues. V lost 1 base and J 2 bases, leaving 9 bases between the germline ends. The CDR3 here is CASSLVAGTYEQYF. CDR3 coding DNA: TGTGCCAGCAGCTTAGTTGCAGGCACCTACGAGCAGTACTTC.

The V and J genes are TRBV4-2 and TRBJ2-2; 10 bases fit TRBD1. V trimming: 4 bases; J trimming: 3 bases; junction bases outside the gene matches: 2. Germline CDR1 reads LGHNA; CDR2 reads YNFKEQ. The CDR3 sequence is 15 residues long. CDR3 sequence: CASSRGTGDTGELFF. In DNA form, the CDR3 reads TGTGCCAGCAGCCGAGGGACAGGGGACACCGGGGAGCTGTTTTTT.

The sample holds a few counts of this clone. CDR3 sequence (DNA): TGTGCCAGCAGCTCACCGGGACAAGGCTCACCCCTCCACTTT. This translates into CASSSPGQGSPLHF. The chain couples TRBV11-2 to TRBJ1-6; D is possibly TRBD1 (6 bases). The CDR3 consists of 14 residues. Germline V gene lookup returns CDR1 SGHAT and CDR2 FQNNGV. The germline V and J ends were trimmed by 4 bases and 10 bases, with 14 bases remaining between them. Filled out from reference TRBV11-2 and TRBJ1-6, the complete variable domain reads EAGVAQSPRYKIIEKRQSVAFWCNPISGHATLYWYQQILGQGPKLLIQFQNNGVVDDSQLPKDRFSAERLKGVDSTLKIQPAKLEDSAVYLCASSSPGQGSPLHFGNGTRLTVT.

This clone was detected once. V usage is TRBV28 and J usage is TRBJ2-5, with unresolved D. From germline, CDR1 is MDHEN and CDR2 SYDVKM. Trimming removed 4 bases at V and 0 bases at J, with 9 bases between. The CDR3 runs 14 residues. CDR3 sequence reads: CASSSRTYQETQYF. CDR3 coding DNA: TGTGCCAGCAGTTCCAGGACCTACCAAGAGACCCAGTACTTC.

Here the CDR3 reads CASSLVAGGTDTQYF. The DNA for the CDR3 is TGTGCCAGCAGCTTAGTAGCGGGAGGGACAGATACGCAGTATTTT. The chain joins TRBV7-2 to TRBJ2-3; 11 nucleotides align to TRBD2. The V and J ends lost 1 base and 3 bases, in that order; junction bases with no gene match: 0. This CDR3 is built from 15 residues. Germline V CDR1 and CDR2: SGHTA, FQGNSA. Filled out from reference TRBV7-2 and TRBJ2-3, the complete variable domain reads GAGVSQSPSNKVTEKGKDVELRCDPISGHTALYWYRQSLGQGLEFLIYFQGNSAPDKSGLPSDRFSAERTGGSVSTLTIQRTQQEDSAVYLCASSLVAGGTDTQYFGPGTRLTVL.

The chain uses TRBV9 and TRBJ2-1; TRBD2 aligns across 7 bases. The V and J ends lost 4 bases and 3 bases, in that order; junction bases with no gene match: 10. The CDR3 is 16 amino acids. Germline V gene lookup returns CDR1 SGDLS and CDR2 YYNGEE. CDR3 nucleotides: TGTGCCAGCAGCCCCTCGGGAGGAATTATCTACAATGAGCAGTTCTTC. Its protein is CASSPSGGIIYNEQFF.

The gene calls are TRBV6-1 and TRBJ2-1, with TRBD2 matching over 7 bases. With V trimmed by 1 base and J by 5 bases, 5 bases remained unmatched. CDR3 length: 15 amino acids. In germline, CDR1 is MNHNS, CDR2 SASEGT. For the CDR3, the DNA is TGTGCCAGCAGTGAAGGGGGACTACCCAACAATGAGCAGTTCTTC. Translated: CASSEGGLPNNEQFF.

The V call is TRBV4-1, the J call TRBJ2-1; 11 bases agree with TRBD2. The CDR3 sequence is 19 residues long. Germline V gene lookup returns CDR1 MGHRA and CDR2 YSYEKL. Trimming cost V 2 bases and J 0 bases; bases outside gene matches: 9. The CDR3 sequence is CASSQNTGTSGSSYNEQFF. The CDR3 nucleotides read TGCGCCAGCAGCCAAAACACAGGGACTAGCGGTAGCTCCTACAATGAGCAGTTCTTC.

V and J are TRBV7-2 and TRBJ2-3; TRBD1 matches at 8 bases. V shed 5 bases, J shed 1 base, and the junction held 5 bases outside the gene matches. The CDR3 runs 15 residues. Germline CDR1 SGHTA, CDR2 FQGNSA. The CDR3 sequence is CASSRSGQGTDTQYF. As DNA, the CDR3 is TGTGCCAGCAGCAGATCGGGACAGGGCACAGATACGCAGTATTTT. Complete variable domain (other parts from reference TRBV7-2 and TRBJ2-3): GAGVSQSPSNKVTEKGKDVELRCDPISGHTALYWYRQSLGQGLEFLIYFQGNSAPDKSGLPSDRFSAERTGGSVSTLTIQRTQQEDSAVYLCASSRSGQGTDTQYFGPGTRLTVL.

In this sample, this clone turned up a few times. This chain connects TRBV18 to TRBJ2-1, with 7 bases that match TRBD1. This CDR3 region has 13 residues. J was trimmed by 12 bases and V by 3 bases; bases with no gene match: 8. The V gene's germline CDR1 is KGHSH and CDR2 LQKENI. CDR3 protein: CASSPVIGDRQFF. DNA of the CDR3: TGTGCCAGCTCACCCGTAATTGGGGACAGGCAGTTCTTC.

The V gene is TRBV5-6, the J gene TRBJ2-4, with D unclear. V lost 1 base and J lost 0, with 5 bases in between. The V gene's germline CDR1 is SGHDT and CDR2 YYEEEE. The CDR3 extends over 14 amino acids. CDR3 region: CASSLWGAKNIQYF. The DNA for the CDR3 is TGTGCCAGCAGCTTGTGGGGAGCCAAAAACATTCAGTACTTC.

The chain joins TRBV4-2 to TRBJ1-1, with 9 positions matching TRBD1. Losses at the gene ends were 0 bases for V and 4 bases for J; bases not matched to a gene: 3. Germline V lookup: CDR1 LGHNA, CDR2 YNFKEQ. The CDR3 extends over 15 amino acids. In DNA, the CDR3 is TGTGCCAGCAGCCAAGATTGGGACAGGGCCACTGAAGCTTTCTTT. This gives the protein CASSQDWDRATEAFF.

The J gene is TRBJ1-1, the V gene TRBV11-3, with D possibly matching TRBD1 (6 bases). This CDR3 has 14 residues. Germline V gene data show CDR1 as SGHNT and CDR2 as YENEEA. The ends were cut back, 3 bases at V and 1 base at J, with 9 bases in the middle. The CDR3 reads CASSLGGPNTEAFF. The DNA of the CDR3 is TGTGCCAGCAGCTTGGGGGGCCCGAACACTGAAGCTTTCTTT.

The DNA of the CDR3 is TGTGCCATCAGGTTGGGACTAGCTAGCACAGATACGCAGTATTTT. It specifies CAIRLGLASTDTQYF. The chain links TRBV10-3 to TRBJ2-3, with 9 nucleotides matching TRBD2. CDR1 and CDR2 (germline): ENHRY, SYGVKD. The CDR3 contains 15 residues. Trimming took 6 bases from V and 0 from J; bases not matched to a gene: 4.

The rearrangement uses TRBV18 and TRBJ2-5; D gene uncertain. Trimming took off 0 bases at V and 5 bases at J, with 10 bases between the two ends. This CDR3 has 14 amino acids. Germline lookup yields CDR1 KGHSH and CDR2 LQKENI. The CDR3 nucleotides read TGTGCCAGCTCACCACCCGAGGTGGGGGAGACCCAGTACTTC. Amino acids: CASSPPEVGETQYF.

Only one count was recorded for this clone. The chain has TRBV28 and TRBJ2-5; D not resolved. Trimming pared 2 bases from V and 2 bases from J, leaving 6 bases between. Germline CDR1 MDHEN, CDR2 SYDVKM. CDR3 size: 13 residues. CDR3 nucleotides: TGTGCCAGCAGTTTAGGACGGCAAGAGACCCAGTACTTC. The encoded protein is CASSLGRQETQYF.